A few counts support the clone carrying this T cell receptor (beta chain). Its antigen is not identified. The germline gives CDR1 SGDLS, CDR2 YYNGEE. The V segment lost 4 bases and the J segment 0 bases; nucleotides outside the gene matches: 6. This CDR3 is built from 16 residues. The sample comes from a study of CD8 T cells in ankylosing spondylitis. Study results and limitations: Matched ankylosing spondylitis synovial fluid reportedly contained a significantly enriched population of disease-linked clones. Certain motif variants had earlier been reported in reactive arthritis synovial fluid and blood. The authors found the disease-linked clones to be CD8+ and relatively rare in peripheral blood.

MiXCR was run by TCRdb on the 5' RACE reads, yielding one entry per CDR3 protein. The sample has some 200,000 distinct CDR3 sequences, more than 25% seen once; the top ten hold more than 6.5%. The clonotype originates from a male donor with ankylosing spondylitis or in good health (not recorded which). Input material: blood, either unsorted or a sorted T cell fraction (not recorded which). The gene calls are TRBV9 and TRBJ2-1, with 8 bases that match TRBD1. CDR3 DNA: TGTGCCAGCAGCACCACCACAGGGGGCTCCTACAATGAGCAGTTCTTC. It codes for CASSTTTGGSYNEQFF.